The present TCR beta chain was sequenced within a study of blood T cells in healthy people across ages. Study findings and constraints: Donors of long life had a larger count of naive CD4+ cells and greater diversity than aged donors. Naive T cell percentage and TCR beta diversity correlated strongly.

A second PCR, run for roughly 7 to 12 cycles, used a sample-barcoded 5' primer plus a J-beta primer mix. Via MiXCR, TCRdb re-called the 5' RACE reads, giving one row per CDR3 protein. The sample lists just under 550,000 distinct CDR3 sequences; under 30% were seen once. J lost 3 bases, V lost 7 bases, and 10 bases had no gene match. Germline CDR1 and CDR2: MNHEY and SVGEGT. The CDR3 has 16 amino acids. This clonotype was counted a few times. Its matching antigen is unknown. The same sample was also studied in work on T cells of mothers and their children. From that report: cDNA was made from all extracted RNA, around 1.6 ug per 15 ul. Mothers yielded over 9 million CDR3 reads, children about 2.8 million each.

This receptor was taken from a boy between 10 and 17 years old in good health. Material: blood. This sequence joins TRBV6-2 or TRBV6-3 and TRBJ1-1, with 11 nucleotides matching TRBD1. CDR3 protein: CASTLAEDRGHTEAFF. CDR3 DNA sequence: TGTGCCAGCACCCTCGCCGAGGACAGGGGGCACACTGAAGCTTTCTTT.